One sample yielded the 14 T cell receptor beta chains listed below, sequenced in a study of blood T cell repertoires in COVID-19. The data were produced by immunoSEQ multiplex PCR, yet TCRdb's version contains in-frame clones alone and is incomplete. In the table there are about 160,000 clones, around 80% of which are singletons. The material sequenced was peripheral blood. These receptors were collected from a woman aged 80 or older with acute or convalescent COVID-19.

The chain links TRBV7-9 to TRBJ2-3; no clear D gene. Germline CDR1 and CDR2: SEHNR and FQNEAQ (reference sequence). V was cut by 5 bases and J by 6 bases, with 15 bases left in between. The CDR3 totals 14 residues. In DNA form, the CDR3 reads TGTGCCAGCAGCCCCTCGAGTTGGGCTGATACGCAGTATTTT. It specifies CASSPSSWADTQYF.

This chain joins TRBV6-5 and TRBJ2-7; no firm D call. CDR1 MNHEY and CDR2 SVGAGI come from the germline V gene. V dropped 4 bases and J dropped 2 bases, with 9 bases sitting between them. CDR3 length: 13 amino acids. The CDR3 protein is CASSFSNTYEQYF. In DNA, the CDR3 is TGTGCCAGCAGTTTCTCGAACACCTACGAGCAGTACTTC.

The chain combines TRBV27 with TRBJ1-2; TRBD1 matches at 7 bases. The length of the CDR3 is 13 residues. CDR1 is MNHEY and CDR2 is SMNVEV in the germline V gene (reference sequence). The trim removed 6 bases at V and 6 bases at J, leaving 7 bases unmatched. The CDR3, as DNA: TGTGCCAGCAGAGAAGACAGGGCCCATGGCTACACCTTC. It specifies CASREDRAHGYTF.

CDR3 sequence (DNA): TGTGCCAGTAGAGCGTTCGATAGCAATCAGCCCCAGCATTTT. Its translation: CASRAFDSNQPQHF. The chain is built from TRBV19 and TRBJ1-5; D unresolved. The CDR3 length is 14 residues. Germline V gene sequence: CDR1 LNHDA, CDR2 SQIVND (reference sequence). Trimming pared 6 bases from V and 0 bases from J, leaving 9 bases between.

The CDR3 bases are TGTGCCAGCAGTCGGACAGGGACCAGGATCACCGGGGAGCTGTTTTTT. This translates into CASSRTGTRITGELFF. The genes are TRBV28 and TRBJ2-2; the match to TRBD1 covers 8 bases. J was trimmed by 4 bases and V by 5 bases; bases with no gene match: 9. The CDR3 loop spans 16 amino acids. CDR1 is MDHEN, CDR2 SYDVKM, per germline.

The chain combines TRBV11-2 with TRBJ2-1; possibly TRBD1 for D (5 bases). Per the germline V gene, CDR1 is SGHAT and CDR2 is FQNNGV. This CDR3 has 14 amino acids. V gave up 1 base and J gave up 5 bases, with 9 bases separating them. The CDR3 loop reads CASSLGQGHNEQFF. CDR3 DNA sequence: TGTGCCAGCAGCTTAGGTCAGGGCCACAATGAGCAGTTCTTC.

Only one count was recorded for this clone. V is TRBV11-2 and J is TRBJ2-7; D gene uncertain. The CDR3 is made up of 13 amino acids. Germline V gene sequence: CDR1 SGHAT, CDR2 FQNNGV. Trimming cost V 5 bases and J 3 bases, with 11 bases left between them. CDR3 nucleotide sequence: TGTGCCAGCAGCCCTACTCGAAGCTACGAGCAGTACTTC. Amino acid sequence: CASSPTRSYEQYF.

This CDR3 is CASSIYGSTDTQYF. The CDR3 nucleotides are TGTGCCAGTAGTATATACGGGAGCACAGATACGCAGTATTTT. The chain combines TRBV19 with TRBJ2-3; D gene uncertain. V was pared by 2 bases and J by 0 bases, with 6 bases between. The length of the CDR3 is 14 residues. Looked up from germline, CDR1 is LNHDA and CDR2 is SQIVND (reference sequence).

The chain has TRBV30 and TRBJ1-2; TRBD1 agrees at 7 bases. Germline CDR1 is GTSNPN and CDR2 is SVGIG (reference sequence). The CDR3 has 15 residues. J lost 7 bases, V lost 0 bases, and 11 bases had no gene match. As DNA, the CDR3 is TGTGCCTGGAGTGTCGACAGGGCTTTAATGCGTGGCTACACCTTC. This sequence encodes CAWSVDRALMRGYTF.

This rearrangement joins TRBV5-1 to TRBJ2-3, with D possibly matching TRBD1 (6 bases). CDR1 SGHRS and CDR2 YFSETQ come from the germline V gene. This CDR3 has 13 amino acids. The V gene lost 5 bases and the J gene lost 4 bases, with 11 bases spanning the gap. CDR3 in DNA: TGCGCCAGCAGTTTACAGGGCCCAGATACGCAGTATTTT. Translated: CASSLQGPDTQYF. Drawing the rest from reference TRBV5-1 and TRBJ2-3, the complete variable domain is KAGVTQTPRYLIKTRGQQVTLSCSPISGHRSVSWYQQTPGQGLQFLFEYFSETQRNKGNFPGRFSGRQFSNSRSEMNVSTLELGDSALYLCASSLQGPDTQYFGPGTRLTVL.

This chain joins TRBV27 and TRBJ2-7; possible D gene TRBD2, 7 bases. Germline V gene lookup returns CDR1 MNHEY and CDR2 SMNVEV (reference sequence). The CDR3 is made up of 16 amino acids. V gave up 6 bases and J gave up 3 bases, with 21 bases separating them. This CDR3 is CASRTVGGGLFYEQYF. CDR3 nucleotide sequence: TGTGCCAGCAGGACGGTAGGCGGGGGCCTCTTCTACGAGCAGTACTTC.

CDR3 DNA: TGTGCCAGCAGTTTCGGACAGGACTATGGCTACACCTTC. The encoded protein is CASSFGQDYGYTF. This chain links TRBV27 with TRBJ1-2; TRBD1 matches at 7 bases. In germline, CDR1 is MNHEY, CDR2 SMNVEV (reference sequence). The CDR3 runs to 13 residues. Trimming cost V 3 bases and J 3 bases; bases outside gene matches: 1.

The chain recombines TRBV5-4 with TRBJ1-1; perhaps TRBD1 as D (6 bases). The CDR3 covers 15 residues. Germline V gene sequence: CDR1 SGHNT, CDR2 YYREEE (reference sequence). V gave up 4 bases and J gave up 0 bases, with 13 bases separating them. Here the CDR3 reads CASSGTQGLNTEAFF. Written as DNA, the CDR3 is TGTGCCAGCAGCGGGACACAGGGCCTGAACACTGAAGCTTTCTTT.

The gene calls are TRBV19 and TRBJ2-1; 7 positions match TRBD1. Per the germline V gene, CDR1 is LNHDA and CDR2 is SQIVND (reference sequence). V trimming: 5 bases; J trimming: 4 bases; junction bases outside the gene matches: 5. This CDR3 comprises 14 residues. The CDR3 coding sequence is TGTGCCAGTAGTCCAAGGACAGGTTACAATGAGCAGTTCTTC. Its translation is CASSPRTGYNEQFF.